This T cell receptor (beta chain) is drawn from a study of prognosis after radiotherapy for stage I lung cancer. About this clonotype itself: The antigen is undetermined. A junction boundary mismatches the germline segment, possibly from a read error.

Notes on the study in general: Reportedly, TRBV and TRBJ gene usage differed by presence of metastases in patients. Lower values of Shannon entropy after stereotactic body radiation therapy were seen in patients who developed distant metastases.

Two rounds of multiplex PCR amplified TCR beta CDR3 from genomic DNA. Gene-specific TRBV and TRBJ primers were used in PCR round one. TCRdb re-analysed the multiplex PCR reads in MiXCR, keeping a single row per CDR3 protein. The table shows about 17,000 distinct CDR3 sequences, with over 25% occurring only once. This clonotype was obtained from a donor over 45 with non-small cell lung cancer. Here the sequenced sample was PBMCs, taken before or after stereotactic body radiation therapy (not recorded which).

The DNA for the CDR3 is TGTGCCTGCACAGCTAGCGGGAGAACCAACGAGCATTACTTC. Protein sequence: CACTASGRTNEHYF. V usage is TRBV19 and J usage is TRBJ2-7, with 10 positions matching TRBD2. This CDR3 has 14 amino acids. Germline loops: CDR1 LNHDA, CDR2 SQIVND (reference sequence).